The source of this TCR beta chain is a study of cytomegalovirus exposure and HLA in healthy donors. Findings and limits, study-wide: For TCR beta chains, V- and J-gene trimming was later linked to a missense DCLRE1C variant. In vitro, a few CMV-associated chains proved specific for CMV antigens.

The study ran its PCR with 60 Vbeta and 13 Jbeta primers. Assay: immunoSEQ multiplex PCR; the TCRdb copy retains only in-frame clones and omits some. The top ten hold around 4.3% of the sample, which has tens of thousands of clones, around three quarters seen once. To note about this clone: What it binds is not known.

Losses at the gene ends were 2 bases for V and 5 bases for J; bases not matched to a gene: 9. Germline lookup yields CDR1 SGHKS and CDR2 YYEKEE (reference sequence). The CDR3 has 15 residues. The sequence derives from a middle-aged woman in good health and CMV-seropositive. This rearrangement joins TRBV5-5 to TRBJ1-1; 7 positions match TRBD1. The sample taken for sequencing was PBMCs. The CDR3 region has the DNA TGTGCCAGCAGCTTTTTTTCAGGGGGAACTACTGAAGCTTTCTTT. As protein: CASSFFSGGTTEAFF.